This entry lists 14 T cell receptor beta chains sequenced from one sample in a study of radiation and T cells in renal cell carcinoma. The time point is: blood 2 weeks post-SBRT. Treatment given: 15 Gy SBRT to primary tumor, nephrectomy 4 weeks later. Sequencing was performed with immunoSEQ multiplex PCR; in TCRdb, only in-frame clones are kept and a portion is missing. The sample lists some 130,000 clones; 70% to 90% were seen once. The material sequenced was blood, taken from a patient whose treatment included radiotherapy and nephrectomy. The origin of the receptors is a woman in her sixties with renal cell carcinoma.

The V gene is TRBV5-1, the J gene TRBJ1-2; D is undetermined. Germline V gene data show CDR1 as SGHRS and CDR2 as YFSETQ. This CDR3 is built from 15 residues. V dropped 0 bases and J dropped 0 bases, with 9 bases sitting between them. CDR3 in amino acids: CASSLGSFSNYGYTF. The CDR3 DNA sequence: TGCGCCAGCAGCTTGGGCAGCTTCTCTAACTATGGCTACACCTTC.

The chain is built from TRBV28 and TRBJ2-7; 12 bases align to TRBD1. V lost 4 bases, J lost 7 bases, and 8 bases stayed unmatched. This CDR3 has 15 amino acids. Germline CDR1 MDHEN, CDR2 SYDVKM. Written as DNA, the CDR3 is TGTGCCAGCAGTTCATCGGGACAGGGGGCGCGGGAGCAGTACTTC. Translation gives CASSSSGQGAREQYF.

The chain has TRBV28 and TRBJ2-7; 7 nucleotides align to TRBD1. V shed 5 bases and J 4 bases; nucleotides not matched to a gene: 11. The CDR3 contains 15 residues. CDR1 is MDHEN, CDR2 SYDVKM, per germline. CDR3 DNA sequence: TGTGCCAGCAGTACCTTGACAGGGAACCGGTACGAGCAGTACTTC. Translated, it gives CASSTLTGNRYEQYF.

The chain has TRBV7-9 and TRBJ1-5; weak D call: TRBD1 (5 bases). This CDR3 comprises 15 residues. Deletions cut 5 bases from V and 5 bases from J, with 16 bases between. The germline V gene has CDR1 SEHNR and CDR2 FQNEAQ (reference sequence). Here the CDR3 DNA reads TGTGCCAGCAGCCCTCCGGACGGACATGATCAGCCCCAGCATTTT. Amino acid sequence: CASSPPDGHDQPQHF.

V is TRBV6-5 and J is TRBJ1-1, with TRBD1 as a possible D gene (6 bases). The germline V gene has CDR1 MNHEY and CDR2 SVGAGI. V lost 6 bases and J lost 3, with 8 bases in between. CDR3 size: 12 residues. The CDR3 here is CASSGGHTEAFF. In nucleotides, the CDR3 is TGTGCCAGCAGCGGGGGCCACACTGAAGCTTTCTTT.

V usage is TRBV7-9 and J usage is TRBJ1-2; 7 bases are shared with TRBD1. CDR1 SEHNR and CDR2 FQNEAQ come from the germline V gene (reference sequence). The CDR3 has 13 residues. V lost 1 base and J lost 6; bases outside the gene matches: 2. The CDR3 region is CASSLGQGDGYTF. DNA for the CDR3: TGTGCCAGCAGCTTAGGACAGGGCGATGGCTACACCTTC.

J is TRBJ1-3 and V is TRBV6-1; D might be TRBD1 (5 bases). Trimming took off 6 bases at V and 0 bases at J, with 12 bases between the two ends. Germline loops: CDR1 MNHNS, CDR2 SASEGT. This CDR3 is 15 amino acids long. The CDR3, as DNA: TGTGCCAGCAGAAGGGGACCGCTCTCTGGAAACACCATATATTTT. It specifies CASRRGPLSGNTIYF.

The chain joins TRBV7-3 to TRBJ2-3; tentative D call: TRBD1 (5 bases). The CDR3 runs 20 residues. Germline CDR1 and CDR2: SGHTA and FQGTGA. Trimming took off 0 bases at V and 2 bases at J, with 24 bases between the two ends. The CDR3, as DNA: TGTGCCAGCAGCTTAACGTTTTCAGGGATCCTGCCTCTCTCCACAGATACGCAGTATTTT. Translation gives CASSLTFSGILPLSTDTQYF. The full variable domain, rest sourced from reference TRBV7-3 and TRBJ2-3, is GAGVSQTPSNKVTEKGKYVELRCDPISGHTALYWYRQSLGQGPEFLIYFQGTGAADDSGLPNDRFFAVRPEGSVSTLKIQRTERGDSAVYLCASSLTFSGILPLSTDTQYFGPGTRLTVL.

This chain uses TRBV29-1 with TRBJ1-4; the D is unclear. The CDR3 totals 17 residues. Trimming removed 6 bases from V and 2 bases from J, with 22 bases in between. Per the germline V gene, CDR1 is SQVTM and CDR2 is ANQGSEA. The CDR3 here is CSVQSRNGYTTNEKLFF. The CDR3 bases are TGCAGCGTACAATCCCGGAACGGATATACGACTAATGAAAAACTGTTTTTT.

The V gene is TRBV6-1, the J gene TRBJ1-3; a possible D gene is TRBD1 (5 bases). This CDR3 comprises 18 residues. Trimming left V 3 bases short and J 0 bases short, with 18 bases between. Germline CDR1 is MNHNS and CDR2 is SASEGT. This CDR3 is CASSDQGTELFSGNTIYF. In nucleotides, the CDR3 is TGTGCCAGCAGTGATCAAGGGACGGAGTTGTTCTCTGGAAACACCATATATTTT.

V usage is TRBV6-1 and J usage is TRBJ2-7; 11 bases are shared with TRBD2. The germline V gene has CDR1 MNHNS and CDR2 SASEGT. This CDR3 contains 15 residues. Trimming removed 6 bases from V and 6 bases from J; junction bases left unmatched: 10. CDR3 bases: TGTGCCAGCAGACCTCTAGCGGGAGGTTCCCGCGAGCAGTACTTC. Its translation is CASRPLAGGSREQYF.

The chain employs TRBV5-5 and TRBJ1-5; a weak D match, TRBD1 (6 bases). CDR3 length equals 13 residues. V lost 4 bases and J 5 bases, leaving 10 bases between the germline ends. In germline, CDR1 is SGHKS, CDR2 YYEKEE (reference sequence). In DNA form, the CDR3 reads TGTGCCAGCAGCCCGGGGGCTGATCAGCCCCAGCATTTT. Translating gives CASSPGADQPQHF.

V and J are TRBV7-9 and TRBJ2-3; 12 nucleotides agree with TRBD2. The junction had 2 bases not matched to a gene; V was cut back by 5 bases and J by 2 bases. CDR3 length: 15 amino acids. Germline V gene lookup returns CDR1 SEHNR and CDR2 FQNEAQ (reference sequence). The CDR3 nucleotides read TGTGCCAGCAGCACTAGCGGGAGGTCCACAGATACGCAGTATTTT. Its protein product is CASSTSGRSTDTQYF. Complete variable domain (other parts from reference TRBV7-9 and TRBJ2-3): DTGVSQNPRHKITKRGQNVTFRCDPISEHNRLYWYRQTLGQGPEFLTYFQNEAQLEKSRLLSDRFSAERPKGSFSTLEIQRTEQGDSAMYLCASSTSGRSTDTQYFGPGTRLTVL.

This clone was seen a handful of times. This rearrangement joins TRBV5-1 to TRBJ1-2; D gene unclear. Germline V lookup: CDR1 SGHRS, CDR2 YFSETQ. This CDR3 comprises 13 residues. V dropped 6 bases and J dropped 3 bases, with 12 bases sitting between them. The CDR3 loop reads CASTSRVDYGYTF. CDR3 sequence (DNA): TGCGCCAGCACCTCGAGGGTCGACTATGGCTACACCTTC.